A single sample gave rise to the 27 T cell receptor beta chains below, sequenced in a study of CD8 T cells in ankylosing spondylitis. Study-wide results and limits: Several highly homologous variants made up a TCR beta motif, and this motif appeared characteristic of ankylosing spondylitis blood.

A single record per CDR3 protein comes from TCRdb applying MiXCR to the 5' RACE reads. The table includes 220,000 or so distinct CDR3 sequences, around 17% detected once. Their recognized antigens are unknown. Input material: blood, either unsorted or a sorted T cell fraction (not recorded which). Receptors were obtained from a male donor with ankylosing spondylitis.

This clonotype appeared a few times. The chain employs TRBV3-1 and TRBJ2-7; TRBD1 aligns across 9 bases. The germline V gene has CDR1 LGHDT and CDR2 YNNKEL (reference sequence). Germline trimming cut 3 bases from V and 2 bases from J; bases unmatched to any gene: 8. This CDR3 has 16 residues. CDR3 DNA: TGTGCCAGCAGCCATAACACCGGGACAGGGACCTACGAGCAGTACTTC. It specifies CASSHNTGTGTYEQYF.

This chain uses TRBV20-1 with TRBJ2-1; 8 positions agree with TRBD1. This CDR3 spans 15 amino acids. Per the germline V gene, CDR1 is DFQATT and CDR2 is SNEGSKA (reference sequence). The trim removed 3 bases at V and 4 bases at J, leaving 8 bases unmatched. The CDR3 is CSARGGDRSYNEQFF. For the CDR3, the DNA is TGCAGTGCTAGGGGCGGGGACAGGAGTTACAATGAGCAGTTCTTC.

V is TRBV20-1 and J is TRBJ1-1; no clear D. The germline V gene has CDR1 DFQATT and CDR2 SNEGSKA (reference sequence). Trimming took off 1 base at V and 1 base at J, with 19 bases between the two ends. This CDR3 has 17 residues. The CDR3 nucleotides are TGCAGTGCTAGAGCGACCCCTTTGGAGGGCCCGAACACTGAAGCTTTCTTT. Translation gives CSARATPLEGPNTEAFF.

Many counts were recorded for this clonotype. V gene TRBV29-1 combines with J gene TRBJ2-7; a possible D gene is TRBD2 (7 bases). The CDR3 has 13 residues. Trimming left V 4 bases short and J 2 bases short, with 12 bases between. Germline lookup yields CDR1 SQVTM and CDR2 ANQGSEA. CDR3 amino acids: CSVGGGATYEQYF. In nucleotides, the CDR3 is TGCAGCGTTGGGGGGGGGGCCACCTACGAGCAGTACTTC.

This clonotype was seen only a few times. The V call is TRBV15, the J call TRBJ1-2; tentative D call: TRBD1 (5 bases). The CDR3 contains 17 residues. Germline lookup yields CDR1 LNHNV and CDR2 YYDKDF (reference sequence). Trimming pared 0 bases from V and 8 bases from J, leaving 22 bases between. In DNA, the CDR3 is TGTGCCACCAGCAGAGATTTGACAGAAAATATCCTCTCCGGCTACACCTTC. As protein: CATSRDLTENILSGYTF.

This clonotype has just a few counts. DNA for the CDR3: TGTGCCAGCAGTTTCCAGGGGGCGGGGGTTGACAATGAGCAGTTCTTC. It yields the protein CASSFQGAGVDNEQFF. The gene calls are TRBV28 and TRBJ2-1, with TRBD1 as a possible D gene (8 bases). V lost 3 bases, J lost 5 bases, and 17 bases lay in between. In germline, CDR1 is MDHEN, CDR2 SYDVKM. This CDR3 spans 16 amino acids.

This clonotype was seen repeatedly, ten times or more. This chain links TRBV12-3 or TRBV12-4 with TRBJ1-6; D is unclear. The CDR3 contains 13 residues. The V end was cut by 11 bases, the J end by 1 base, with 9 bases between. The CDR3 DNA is TGTGCCTCGACGGAGTCCTATAATTCACCCCTCCACTTT. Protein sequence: CASTESYNSPLHF.

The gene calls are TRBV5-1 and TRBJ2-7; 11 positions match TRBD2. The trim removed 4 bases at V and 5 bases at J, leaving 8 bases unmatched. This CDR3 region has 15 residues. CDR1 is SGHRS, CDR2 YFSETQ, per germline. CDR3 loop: CASSPTSGRMDEQYF. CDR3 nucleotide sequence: TGCGCCAGCAGCCCAACTAGCGGGAGAATGGACGAGCAGTACTTC.

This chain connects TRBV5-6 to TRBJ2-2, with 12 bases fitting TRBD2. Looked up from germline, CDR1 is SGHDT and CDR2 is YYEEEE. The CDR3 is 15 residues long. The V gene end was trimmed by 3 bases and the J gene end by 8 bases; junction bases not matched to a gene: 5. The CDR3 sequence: CASSWRLAGDGELFF. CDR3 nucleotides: TGTGCCAGCAGCTGGAGACTAGCGGGGGATGGGGAGCTGTTTTTT.

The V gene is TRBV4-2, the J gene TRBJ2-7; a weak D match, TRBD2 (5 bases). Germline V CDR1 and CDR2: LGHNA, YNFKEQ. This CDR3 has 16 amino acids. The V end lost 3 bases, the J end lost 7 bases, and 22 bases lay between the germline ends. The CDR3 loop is CASSQIGEGLLSEQYF. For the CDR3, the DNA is TGTGCCAGCAGCCAGATCGGCGAGGGATTGTTGTCTGAGCAGTACTTC.

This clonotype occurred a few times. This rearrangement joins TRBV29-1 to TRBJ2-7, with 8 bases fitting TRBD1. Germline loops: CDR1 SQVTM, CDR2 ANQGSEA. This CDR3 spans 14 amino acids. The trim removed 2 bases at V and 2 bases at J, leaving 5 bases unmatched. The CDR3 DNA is TGCAGCGTTGAAAAGTCGGACAGGGCCTACGAGCAGTACTTC. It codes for CSVEKSDRAYEQYF.

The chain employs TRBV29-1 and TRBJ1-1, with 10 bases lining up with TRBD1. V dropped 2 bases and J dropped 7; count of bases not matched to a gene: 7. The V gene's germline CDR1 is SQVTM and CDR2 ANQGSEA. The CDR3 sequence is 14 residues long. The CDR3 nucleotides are TGCAGCGTTGAATATTGGGACAGGGGCAATGAAGCTTTCTTT. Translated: CSVEYWDRGNEAFF.

The CDR3 coding sequence is TGTGCCAGCACCCCTTACCAGCGGGAGAGCACCGGGGAGCTGTTTTTT. It specifies CASTPYQRESTGELFF. The V and J genes are TRBV12-3 or TRBV12-4 and TRBJ2-2; TRBD2 aligns across 8 bases. With V trimmed by 7 bases and J by 4 bases, 11 bases remained unmatched. CDR3 length: 16 amino acids.

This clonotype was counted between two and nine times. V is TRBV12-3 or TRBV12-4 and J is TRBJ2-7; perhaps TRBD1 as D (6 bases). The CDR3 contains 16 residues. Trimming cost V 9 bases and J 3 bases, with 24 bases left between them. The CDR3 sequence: CARGQKGGLFNYEQYF. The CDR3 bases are TGTGCCAGGGGACAAAAGGGCGGCCTATTCAACTACGAGCAGTACTTC.

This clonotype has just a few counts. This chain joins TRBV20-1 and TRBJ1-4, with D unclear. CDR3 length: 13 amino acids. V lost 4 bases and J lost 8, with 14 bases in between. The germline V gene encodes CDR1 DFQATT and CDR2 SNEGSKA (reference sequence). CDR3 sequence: CSATPGNEEKLFF. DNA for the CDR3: TGCAGTGCTACCCCGGGAAACGAGGAAAAACTGTTTTTT.

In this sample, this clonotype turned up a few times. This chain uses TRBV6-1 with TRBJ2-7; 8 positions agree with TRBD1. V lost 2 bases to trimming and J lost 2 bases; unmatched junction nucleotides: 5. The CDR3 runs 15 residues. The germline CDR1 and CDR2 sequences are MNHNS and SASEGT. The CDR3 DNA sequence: TGTGCCAGCAGTGAATGGAACAGGGGGACCTACGAGCAGTACTTC. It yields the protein CASSEWNRGTYEQYF.

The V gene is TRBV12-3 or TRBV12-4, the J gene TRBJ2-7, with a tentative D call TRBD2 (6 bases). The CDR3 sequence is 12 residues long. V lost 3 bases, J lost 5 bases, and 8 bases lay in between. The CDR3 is CASSFGGNEQYF. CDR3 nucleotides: TGTGCCAGCAGTTTTGGAGGGAACGAGCAGTACTTC.

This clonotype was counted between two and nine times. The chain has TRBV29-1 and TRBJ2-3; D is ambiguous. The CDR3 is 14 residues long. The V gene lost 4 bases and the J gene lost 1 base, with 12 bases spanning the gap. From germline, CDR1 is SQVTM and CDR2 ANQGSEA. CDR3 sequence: CSVGSGPRTDTQYF. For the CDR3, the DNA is TGCAGCGTTGGCTCCGGCCCTCGCACAGATACGCAGTATTTT.

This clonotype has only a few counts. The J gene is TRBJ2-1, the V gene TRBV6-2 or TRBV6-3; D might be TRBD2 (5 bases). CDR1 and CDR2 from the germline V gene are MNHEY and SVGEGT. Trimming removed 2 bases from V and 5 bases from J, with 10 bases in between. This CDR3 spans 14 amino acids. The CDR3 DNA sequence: TGTGCCAGCAGTTACCTGGAGAGGGACAATGAGCAGTTCTTC. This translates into CASSYLERDNEQFF.

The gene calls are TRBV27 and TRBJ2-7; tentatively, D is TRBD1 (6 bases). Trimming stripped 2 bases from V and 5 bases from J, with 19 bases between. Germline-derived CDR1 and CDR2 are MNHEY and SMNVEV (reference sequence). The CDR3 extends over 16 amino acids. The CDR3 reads CASSLRDQGTRDEQYF. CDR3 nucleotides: TGTGCCAGCAGTTTACGCGATCAGGGGACACGGGACGAGCAGTACTTC.

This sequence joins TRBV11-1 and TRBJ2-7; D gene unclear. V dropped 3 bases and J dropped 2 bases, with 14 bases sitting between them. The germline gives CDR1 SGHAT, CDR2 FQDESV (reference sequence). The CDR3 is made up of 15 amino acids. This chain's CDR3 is CASSLAGPDPYEQYF. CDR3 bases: TGTGCCAGCAGCTTGGCTGGACCAGATCCCTACGAGCAGTACTTC.

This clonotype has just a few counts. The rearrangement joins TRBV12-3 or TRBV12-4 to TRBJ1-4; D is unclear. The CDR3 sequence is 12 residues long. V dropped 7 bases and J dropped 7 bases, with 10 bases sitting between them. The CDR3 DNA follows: TGTGCCAGCACCTTAACGGGTGAAAAACTGTTTTTT. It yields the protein CASTLTGEKLFF.

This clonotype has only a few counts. The CDR3 region is CASTPTPGQEYNEQFF. For the CDR3, the DNA is TGCGCCAGCACCCCCACCCCGGGACAAGAATACAATGAGCAGTTCTTC. This chain joins TRBV5-1 and TRBJ2-1; D perhaps matches TRBD1 (6 bases). The CDR3 totals 16 residues. Germline CDR1 reads SGHRS; CDR2 reads YFSETQ. Trimming left V 6 bases short and J 4 bases short, with 20 bases between.

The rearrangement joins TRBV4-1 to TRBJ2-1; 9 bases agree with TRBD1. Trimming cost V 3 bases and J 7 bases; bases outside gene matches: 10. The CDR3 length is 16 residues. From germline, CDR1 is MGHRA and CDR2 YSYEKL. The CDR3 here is CASSQEQGAIRNEQFF. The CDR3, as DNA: TGCGCCAGCAGCCAGGAACAGGGGGCCATAAGGAATGAGCAGTTCTTC.

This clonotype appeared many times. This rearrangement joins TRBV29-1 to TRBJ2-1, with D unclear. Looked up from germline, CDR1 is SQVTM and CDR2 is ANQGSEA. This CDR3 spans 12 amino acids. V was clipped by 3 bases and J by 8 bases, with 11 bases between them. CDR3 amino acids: CSVDGSKDEQFF. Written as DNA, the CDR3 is TGCAGCGTTGACGGTAGCAAGGATGAGCAGTTCTTC.

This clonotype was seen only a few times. In DNA, the CDR3 is TGTGCCAGCAGCGCAGGGGGATATTCACCCCTCCACTTT. It codes for CASSAGGYSPLHF. The chain employs TRBV7-6 and TRBJ1-6, with 7 bases identical to TRBD1. Unmatched junction bases numbered 3, after V lost 5 bases and J lost 8 bases. The CDR3 is made up of 13 amino acids. Germline assignment: CDR1 SGHVS and CDR2 FNYEAQ.

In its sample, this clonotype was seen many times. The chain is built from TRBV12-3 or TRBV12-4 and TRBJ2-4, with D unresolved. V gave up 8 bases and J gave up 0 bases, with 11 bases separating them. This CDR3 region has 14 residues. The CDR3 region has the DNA TGTGCCAGCGGCGACACACTAGCCAAAAACATTCAGTACTTC. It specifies CASGDTLAKNIQYF.